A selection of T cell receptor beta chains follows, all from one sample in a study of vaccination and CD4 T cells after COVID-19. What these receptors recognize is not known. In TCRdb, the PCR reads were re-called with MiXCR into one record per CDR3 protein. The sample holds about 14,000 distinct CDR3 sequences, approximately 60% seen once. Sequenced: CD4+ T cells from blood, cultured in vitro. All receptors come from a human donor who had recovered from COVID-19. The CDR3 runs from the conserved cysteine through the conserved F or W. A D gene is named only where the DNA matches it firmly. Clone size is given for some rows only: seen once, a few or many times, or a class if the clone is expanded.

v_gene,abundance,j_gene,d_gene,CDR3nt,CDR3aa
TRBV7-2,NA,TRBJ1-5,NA,TGTGCCAGCACACGTGGGTTATACGACGGTCAGCCCCAGCATTTT,CASTRGLYDGQPQHF
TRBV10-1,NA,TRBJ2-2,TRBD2,TGCGCCAGTGGGCTAGCGGGAGTCCCGAACACCGGGGAGCTGTTTTTT,CASGLAGVPNTGELFF
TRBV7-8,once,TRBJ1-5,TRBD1,TGTGCCAGCAGCTTAGACGGACAGGTAAATCAGCCCCAGCATTTT,CASSLDGQVNQPQHF
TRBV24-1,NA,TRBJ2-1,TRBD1,TGTGCCACCAGTGATTTGCGGACAGGGGGCCAGAGCTCCTACAATGAGCAGTTCTTC,CATSDLRTGGQSSYNEQFF
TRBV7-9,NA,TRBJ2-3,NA,TGTGCCAGCAGCTTAGACACAGGGGATACGCAGTATTTT,CASSLDTGDTQYF
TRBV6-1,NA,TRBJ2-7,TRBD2,TGTGCCAGCAGTGGGCAGACTAGCGGGAGGGGGGCCCCCTACGAGCAGTACTTC,CASSGQTSGRGAPYEQYF
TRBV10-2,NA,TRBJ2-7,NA,TGCGCCAGCAGCCGCGAGGGGTACGAGCAGTACTTC,CASSREGYEQYF
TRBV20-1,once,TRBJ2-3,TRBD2,TGCAGTGCTAGATCCCAGCGGGAGGCAGATACGCAGTATTTT,CSARSQREADTQYF
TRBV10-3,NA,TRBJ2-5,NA,TGTGCCATCAGTGGGGACGTTACGGGGGAGACCCAGTACTTC,CAISGDVTGETQYF
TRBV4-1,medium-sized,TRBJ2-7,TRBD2,TGCGCCAGCAGCCCGGGACTAGCGGGCGAGCAGTACTTC,CASSPGLAGEQYF
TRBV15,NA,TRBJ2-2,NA,TGTGCCACCCGCTGGGCCTTGGGGACCGGGGAGCTGTTTTTT,CATRWALGTGELFF
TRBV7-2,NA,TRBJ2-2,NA,TGTGCCAGCAGCTTATCAACCAGCGGCAACACCGGGGAGCTGTTTTTT,CASSLSTSGNTGELFF
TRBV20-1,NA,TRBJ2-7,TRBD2,TGCAGTGCCCCACCTCAAGAGGCGGGAGCACGGGAGCAGTACTTC,CSAPPQEAGAREQYF
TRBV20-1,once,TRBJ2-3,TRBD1,TGCAGTGCTAGAAGGGGACAGACTAGCACAGATACGCAGTATTTT,CSARRGQTSTDTQYF
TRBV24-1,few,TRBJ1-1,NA,TGTGCCACCAGTGATACTAGGACAGCTGAAGCTTTCTTT,CATSDTRTAEAFF
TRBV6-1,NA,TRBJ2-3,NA,TGTGCCAGCAGTGGCAACAGGCCAGCAGATACGCAGTATTTT,CASSGNRPADTQYF
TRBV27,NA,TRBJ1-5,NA,TGTGCCAGCAGCCCCGCTAGCGGGATTAGCAATCAGCCCCAGCATTTT,CASSPASGISNQPQHF
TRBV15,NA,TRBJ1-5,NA,TGTGCCACCAGCCGCCGGTTAGGCGGCAATCAGCCCCAGCATTTT,CATSRRLGGNQPQHF
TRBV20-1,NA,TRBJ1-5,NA,TGCAGTGCTACGTTTAGGCTGGGTCAGCCCCAGCATTTT,CSATFRLGQPQHF
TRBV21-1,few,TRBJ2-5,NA,TGTGCCAGCAGCAAAGCCCCACTAGCGGGAGCCCCAGAGACCCAGTACTTC,CASSKAPLAGAPETQYF
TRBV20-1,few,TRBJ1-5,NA,TGCAGTGCCTACGCTCCTGGGGGGCAGCCCCAGCATTTT,CSAYAPGGQPQHF
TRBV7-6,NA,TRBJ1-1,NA,TGTGCCAGCAGCCCCGGCCACACGAACACTGAAACTTTCTTT,CASSPGHTNTETFF
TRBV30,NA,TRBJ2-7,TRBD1,TGTGCCTGGAGTGAAGGGACAGTGGACTACGAGCAGTACTTC,CAWSEGTVDYEQYF